These 30 T cell receptor beta chains were all obtained from the same sample, sequenced in a study of blood T cell repertoires in COVID-19. Assay: immunoSEQ multiplex PCR; the TCRdb copy retains only in-frame clones and omits some. The data show fewer than 200,000 clones, with approximately 84% seen just once and around 7.7% held by the top ten. The sample taken for sequencing was peripheral blood. These receptors all stem from a middle-aged man who had recovered from COVID-19.

V gene TRBV28 combines with J gene TRBJ2-7; maybe TRBD1 (6 bases). Trimming stripped 0 bases from V and 4 bases from J, with 16 bases between. This CDR3 has 16 residues. Germline lookup yields CDR1 MDHEN and CDR2 SYDVKM. DNA of the CDR3: TGTGCCAGCAGTTTATGGGACAGCCGAAGGGATTACGAGCAGTACTTC. Its translation: CASSLWDSRRDYEQYF.

J is TRBJ1-2 and V is TRBV6-5; D call uncertain. The CDR3 runs 14 residues. In germline, CDR1 is MNHEY, CDR2 SVGAGI. The germline V and J ends were trimmed by 6 bases and 7 bases, with 18 bases remaining between them. The CDR3 DNA reads TGTGCCAGCAGGTTCACTGGCGGCGCGGGTGGCTACACCTTC. Translation gives CASRFTGGAGGYTF.

This clone occurred many times. V and J are TRBV6-4 and TRBJ2-1; 7 bases are shared with TRBD1. Trimming removed 5 bases from V and 0 bases from J; junction bases left unmatched: 1. The CDR3 has 14 amino acids. Germline loops: CDR1 MRHNA, CDR2 SNTAGT. CDR3 amino acids: CASSRDSSYNEQFF. DNA of the CDR3: TGTGCCAGCAGTCGGGACAGCTCCTACAATGAGCAGTTCTTC.

The CDR3: CASSFGRGGEAFF. Here the CDR3 DNA reads TGTGCCAGCAGTTTCGGCCGGGGGGGGGAAGCTTTCTTT. The chain links TRBV27 to TRBJ1-1, with D perhaps matching TRBD1 (5 bases). Looked up from germline, CDR1 is MNHEY and CDR2 is SMNVEV (reference sequence). The V gene lost 3 bases and the J gene lost 8 bases, with 13 bases spanning the gap. There are 13 residues in the CDR3.

The chain uses TRBV27 and TRBJ1-3; D unresolved. The CDR3 has 16 residues. V was clipped by 1 base and J by 2 bases, with 12 bases between them. The germline CDR1 and CDR2 sequences are MNHEY and SMNVEV (reference sequence). CDR3 in amino acids: CASSLLAGGAGNTIYF. For the CDR3, the DNA is TGTGCCAGCAGTTTATTGGCAGGAGGAGCTGGAAACACCATATATTTT.

The CDR3 DNA follows: TGTGCCAGCTGGAGCGGGGGGGCCGATGAGCAGTTCTTC. This sequence encodes CASWSGGADEQFF. The rearrangement links TRBV7-2 to TRBJ2-1; 10 bases line up with TRBD2. This CDR3 contains 13 residues. Germline lookup yields CDR1 SGHTA and CDR2 FQGNSA. Unmatched junction bases numbered 6, after V lost 8 bases and J lost 8 bases.

The J gene is TRBJ1-5, the V gene TRBV28; possible D gene TRBD1, 6 bases. Germline assignment: CDR1 MDHEN and CDR2 SYDVKM. Trimming removed 6 bases at V and 6 bases at J, with 18 bases between. The CDR3 extends over 15 amino acids. The CDR3 nucleotides are TGTGCCAGCAGCCCCTCCCTCTCAGGGGCTCAGCCCCAGCATTTT. Translated: CASSPSLSGAQPQHF.

This sequence joins TRBV19 and TRBJ1-4; D possibly corresponds to TRBD1 (6 bases). V was cut by 1 base and J by 6 bases, with 12 bases left in between. Per the germline V gene, CDR1 is LNHDA and CDR2 is SQIVND (reference sequence). The CDR3 has 15 amino acids. The CDR3 coding sequence is TGTGCCAGTAGTATAGCCGGGGGGCTATATGAAAAACTGTTTTTT. It yields the protein CASSIAGGLYEKLFF.

The chain uses TRBV7-9 and TRBJ1-1; 9 positions agree with TRBD1. Germline V CDR1 and CDR2: SEHNR, FQNEAQ (reference sequence). Trimming took 1 base from V and 11 from J; bases not matched to a gene: 11. This CDR3 has 15 amino acids. The CDR3 region is CASSLGGGDRVNAFF. The CDR3 DNA is TGTGCCAGCAGCTTAGGGGGCGGGGACAGGGTCAATGCTTTCTTT. The variable domain in full, with the rest retrieved from reference TRBV7-9 and TRBJ1-1, is DTGVSQNPRHKITKRGQNVTFRCDPISEHNRLYWYRQTLGQGPEFLTYFQNEAQLEKSRLLSDRFSAERPKGSFSTLEIQRTEQGDSAMYLCASSLGGGDRVNAFFGQGTRLTVV.

V is TRBV10-3 and J is TRBJ2-1; TRBD2 aligns across 8 bases. The CDR3 contains 14 residues. From germline, CDR1 is ENHRY and CDR2 SYGVKD. J gave up 5 bases and V 4 bases, and 4 bases lay outside the gene matches. CDR3 protein: CAISGPAGDNEQFF. DNA for the CDR3: TGTGCCATCAGTGGCCCAGCGGGGGACAATGAGCAGTTCTTC.

V usage is TRBV6-5 and J usage is TRBJ1-1; 7 bases fit TRBD1. The ends lost 5 bases at V and 4 bases at J; junction bases unmatched: 7. The germline V gene encodes CDR1 MNHEY and CDR2 SVGAGI. The CDR3 extends over 14 amino acids. CDR3 nucleotide sequence: TGTGCCAGCAGTCGTACAGGGACAGCCACTGAAGCTTTCTTT. Its translation is CASSRTGTATEAFF.

CDR3 bases: TGCGCCAGCAGCCAAGCCGCGGGGGCCTACAATGAGCAGTTCTTC. Its protein product is CASSQAAGAYNEQFF. The chain combines TRBV4-1 with TRBJ2-1; 7 nucleotides agree with TRBD2. V gave up 1 base and J gave up 2 bases; unmatched junction bases: 2. CDR3 size: 15 residues. Germline lookup yields CDR1 MGHRA and CDR2 YSYEKL.

The chain uses TRBV6-1 and TRBJ1-3; D may be TRBD1 (5 bases). The CDR3 runs 14 residues. Germline CDR1 is MNHNS and CDR2 is SASEGT. The V end lost 2 bases, the J end lost 4 bases, and 9 bases lay between the germline ends. The CDR3 reads CASSEQGAGNTIYF. The CDR3 DNA reads TGTGCCAGCAGTGAACAGGGTGCAGGAAACACCATATATTTT.

This rearrangement joins TRBV5-8 to TRBJ1-2; TRBD1 aligns across 10 bases. Germline CDR1 and CDR2: SGHTS and YDEGEE. V trimming: 4 bases; J trimming: 4 bases; junction bases outside the gene matches: 4. CDR3 size: 14 residues. This CDR3 reads CASSGDRGVYGYTF. DNA of the CDR3: TGTGCCAGCAGCGGGGACAGGGGAGTCTATGGCTACACCTTC.

The V gene is TRBV18, the J gene TRBJ1-1, with a possible D match to TRBD1 (5 bases). Germline V CDR1 and CDR2: KGHSH, LQKENI. This CDR3 is built from 15 residues. Between the trimmed V and J ends, which lost 6 bases and 2 bases, there was a span of 16 bases. As DNA, the CDR3 is TGTGCCAGCTCCGGAGGGGCGCTCGGTAACACTGAAGCTTTCTTT. Translating gives CASSGGALGNTEAFF.

The chain combines TRBV4-3 with TRBJ2-2, with 9 bases fitting TRBD2. Trimming took 0 bases from V and 0 from J; bases not matched to a gene: 11. CDR3 length: 20 amino acids. CDR1 is LGHNA, CDR2 YSLEER, per germline. The CDR3 protein is CASSQDFLAGMGANTGELFF. CDR3 in DNA: TGCGCCAGCAGCCAAGATTTCCTAGCGGGGATGGGGGCGAACACCGGGGAGCTGTTTTTT.

The V call is TRBV15, the J call TRBJ2-2, with 7 bases identical to TRBD2. J gave up 6 bases and V 0 bases, and 10 bases lay outside the gene matches. Germline V CDR1 and CDR2: LNHNV, YYDKDF (reference sequence). The CDR3 totals 17 residues. Here the CDR3 reads CATSRDQQAGLAGELFF. The CDR3 DNA follows: TGTGCCACCAGCAGAGATCAACAAGCGGGGTTAGCCGGGGAGCTGTTTTTT. The whole variable domain, filled in from reference TRBV15 and TRBJ2-2, reads DAMVIQNPRYQVTQFGKPVTLSCSQTLNHNVMYWYQQKSSQAPKLLFHYYDKDFNNEADTPDNFQSRRPNTSFCFLDIRSPGLGDTAMYLCATSRDQQAGLAGELFFGEGSRLTVL.

The chain recombines TRBV7-2 with TRBJ2-3; D perhaps matches TRBD2 (6 bases). V lost 4 bases to trimming and J lost 2 bases, with 16 bases between them. Germline assignment: CDR1 SGHTA and CDR2 FQGNSA. The CDR3 length is 16 residues. The CDR3 region has the DNA TGTGCCAGCAGCTATGTTGCAGGAGGGTCCACAGATACGCAGTATTTT. The encoded protein is CASSYVAGGSTDTQYF.

V is TRBV7-9 and J is TRBJ2-2, with D perhaps TRBD2 (6 bases). Germline lookup yields CDR1 SEHNR and CDR2 FQNEAQ (reference sequence). Deletions cut 3 bases from V and 0 bases from J, with 8 bases between. The CDR3 totals 15 residues. The CDR3 DNA follows: TGTGCCAGCAGCTTGCGGGGCGCGAACACCGGGGAGCTGTTTTTT. Residues: CASSLRGANTGELFF.

The chain recombines TRBV6-6 with TRBJ1-1, with 8 bases that match TRBD1. Germline V gives CDR1 MNHNY, CDR2 SVGAGI (reference sequence). Trimming took 8 bases from V and 5 from J; bases not matched to a gene: 10. This CDR3 has 14 amino acids. The CDR3 loop reads CASLFGQGGTEAFF. For the CDR3, the DNA is TGTGCCAGCCTCTTCGGACAGGGAGGGACTGAAGCTTTCTTT.

The chain couples TRBV6-5 to TRBJ1-5, with 7 bases that match TRBD1. J was trimmed by 8 bases and V by 6 bases; bases with no gene match: 7. In germline, CDR1 is MNHEY, CDR2 SVGAGI. The CDR3 consists of 13 residues. The CDR3 spells CASSIQGLEPQHF. The DNA for the CDR3 is TGTGCCAGCAGCATACAGGGGTTGGAGCCCCAGCATTTT.

The rearrangement links TRBV3-1 (or the pseudogene TRBV3-2) to TRBJ1-2, with TRBD1 as a possible D gene (5 bases). This CDR3 spans 13 amino acids. V gave up 6 bases and J gave up 5 bases, with 13 bases separating them. Germline V gene sequence: CDR1 LGHDT, CDR2 YNNKEL (reference sequence). CDR3 nucleotides: TGTGCCAGCAGTCCTGATCGACAGTATGGCTACACCTTC. This translates into CASSPDRQYGYTF.

This chain connects TRBV6-4 to TRBJ2-3; 7 nucleotides agree with TRBD2. J was trimmed by 1 base and V by 2 bases; bases with no gene match: 0. The CDR3 is 14 amino acids. The germline V gene encodes CDR1 MRHNA and CDR2 SNTAGT. The CDR3 loop reads CASSDGGGTDTQYF. The CDR3 bases are TGTGCCAGCAGTGACGGGGGGGGCACAGATACGCAGTATTTT.

The gene calls are TRBV14 and TRBJ2-1; 16 positions match TRBD2. CDR1 is SGHDN and CDR2 is FVKESK in the germline V gene. V was clipped by 3 bases and J by 0 bases; unmatched bases: 5. The CDR3 sequence is 19 residues long. CDR3 residues: CASSHGTSGRAGSYNEQFF. In DNA, the CDR3 is TGTGCCAGCAGCCACGGGACTAGCGGGAGGGCCGGCTCCTACAATGAGCAGTTCTTC.

The chain has TRBV21-1 and TRBJ1-5; TRBD1 is the table's D call, not checked against the DNA. TRBV21-1 is a documented pseudogene. The CDR3 sequence is 16 residues long. The CDR3 reads CASSKGTGNSNQPQHF. CDR3 nucleotide sequence: TGTGCCAGCAGCAAAGGAACAGGGAATAGCAATCAGCCCCAGCATTTT.

This clone has a single count. The gene calls are TRBV28 and TRBJ2-2; TRBD2 aligns across 7 bases. Germline assignment: CDR1 MDHEN and CDR2 SYDVKM. V lost 10 bases, J lost 6 bases, and 11 bases stayed unmatched. This CDR3 has 14 amino acids. Here the CDR3 DNA reads TGTGCCATCGAAGGGAGGGTTAACGCCGGGGAGCTGTTTTTT. It codes for CAIEGRVNAGELFF.

The J gene is TRBJ2-7, the V gene TRBV12-5; TRBD1 agrees at 11 bases. This CDR3 comprises 14 residues. The J segment lost 9 bases and the V segment lost 9 bases, leaving 13 bases of the junction unmatched. Germline lookup yields CDR1 LGHNT and CDR2 FRNRAP. The CDR3 DNA is TGTGCTAGCGGCACCGGACAGGGGGCTCCCGGGCAGTACTTC. Translated: CASGTGQGAPGQYF.

The chain employs TRBV18 and TRBJ2-7; a possible D gene is TRBD2 (6 bases). CDR3 length: 15 amino acids. Trimming shortened V by 3 bases and J by 3 bases, and 15 bases separated the two germline ends. Germline-derived CDR1 and CDR2 are KGHSH and LQKENI. The CDR3 coding sequence is TGTGCCAGCTCACCCGGCGGGGCATCTATCTACGAGCAGTACTTC. It yields the protein CASSPGGASIYEQYF.

The chain carries TRBV6-1 and TRBJ1-1, with D unclear. Trimming pared 1 base from V and 1 base from J, leaving 7 bases between. This CDR3 region has 14 residues. Germline lookup yields CDR1 MNHNS and CDR2 SASEGT. This chain's CDR3 is CASSEGVENTEAFF. DNA of the CDR3: TGTGCCAGCAGTGAAGGCGTAGAGAACACTGAAGCTTTCTTT.

Concerning this clone itself: Its ends do not fully match the called genes, so a read error is possible. CDR3 protein: CATRGTGGSDEQYF. The CDR3 bases are TGTGCCACCAGGGGGACAGGGGGCTCCGACGAGCAGTACTTC. The J gene is TRBJ2-7, the V gene TRBV24-1; 12 positions agree with TRBD1. Germline V gene data show CDR1 as KGHDR and CDR2 as SFDVKD. The CDR3 totals 14 residues.